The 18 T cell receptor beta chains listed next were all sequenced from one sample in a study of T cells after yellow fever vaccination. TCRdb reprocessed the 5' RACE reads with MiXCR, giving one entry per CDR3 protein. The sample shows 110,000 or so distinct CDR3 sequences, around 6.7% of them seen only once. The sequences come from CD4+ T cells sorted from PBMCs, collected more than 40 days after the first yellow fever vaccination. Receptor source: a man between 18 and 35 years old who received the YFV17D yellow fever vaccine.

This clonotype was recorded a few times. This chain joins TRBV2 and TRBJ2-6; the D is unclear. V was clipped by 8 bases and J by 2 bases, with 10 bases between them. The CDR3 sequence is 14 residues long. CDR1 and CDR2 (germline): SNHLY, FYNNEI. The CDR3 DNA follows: TGTGCCAGCCGGAGTTACCCTGGGGCCAACGTCCTGACTTTC. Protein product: CASRSYPGANVLTF.

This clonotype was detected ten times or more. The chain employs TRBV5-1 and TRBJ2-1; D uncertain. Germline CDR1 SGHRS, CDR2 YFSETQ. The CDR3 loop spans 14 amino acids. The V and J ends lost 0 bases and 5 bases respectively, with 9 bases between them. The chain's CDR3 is CASSLAVGNNEQFF. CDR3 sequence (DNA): TGCGCCAGCAGCTTGGCCGTAGGTAACAATGAGCAGTTCTTC.

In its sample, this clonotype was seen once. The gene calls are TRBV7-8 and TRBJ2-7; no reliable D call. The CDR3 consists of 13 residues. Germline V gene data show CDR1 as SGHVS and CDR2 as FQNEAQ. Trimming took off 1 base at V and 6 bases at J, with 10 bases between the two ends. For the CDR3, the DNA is TGTGCCAGCAGCTTAGGTGGGGTCGGCGAGCAGTACGTC. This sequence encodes CASSLGGVGEQYV.

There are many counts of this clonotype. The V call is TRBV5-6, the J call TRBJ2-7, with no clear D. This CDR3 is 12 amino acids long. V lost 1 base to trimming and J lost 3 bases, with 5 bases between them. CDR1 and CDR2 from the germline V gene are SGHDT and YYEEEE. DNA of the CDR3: TGTGCCAGCAGCTTGATGGGCTACGAGCAGTACGTC. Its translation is CASSLMGYEQYV.

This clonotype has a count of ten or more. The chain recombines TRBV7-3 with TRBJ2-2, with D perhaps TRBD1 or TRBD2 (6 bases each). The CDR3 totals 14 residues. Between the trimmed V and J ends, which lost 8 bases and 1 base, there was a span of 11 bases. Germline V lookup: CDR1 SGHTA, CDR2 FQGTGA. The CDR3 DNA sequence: TGTGCCAGCGTCGAGGGGGGGAACACCGGGGAGCTGTTTTTT. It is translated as CASVEGGNTGELFF.

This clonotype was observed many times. The CDR3 DNA reads as TGCGCCAGCAGCTTTGATGGACATGGAACTGAAGCTTTCTTT. Amino acid sequence: CASSFDGHGTEAFF. The genes are TRBV5-1 and TRBJ1-1; possibly TRBD1 for D (5 bases). The CDR3 loop spans 14 amino acids. The V end was cut by 2 bases, the J end by 5 bases, with 13 bases between. Germline lookup yields CDR1 SGHRS and CDR2 YFSETQ. The whole variable domain, filled in from reference TRBV5-1 and TRBJ1-1, reads KAGVTQTPRYLIKTRGQQVTLSCSPISGHRSVSWYQQTPGQGLQFLFEYFSETQRNKGNFPGRFSGRQFSNSRSEMNVSTLELGDSALYLCASSFDGHGTEAFFGQGTRLTVV.

CDR3 in amino acids: CSGRQGMETQYF. Here the CDR3 DNA reads TGCAGCGGAAGACAGGGGATGGAGACCCAGTACTTC. The chain joins TRBV29-1 to TRBJ2-5; 8 nucleotides match TRBD1. The CDR3 loop spans 12 amino acids. CDR1 SQVTM and CDR2 ANQGSEA come from the germline V gene. The junction had 6 bases not matched to a gene; V was cut back by 7 bases and J by 5 bases.

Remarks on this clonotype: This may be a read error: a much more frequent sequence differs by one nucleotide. The CDR3 nucleotides read TGTGCCACCACCGGCAACTCCCGGGGGGACACCGGGGAGCTGTTTTTT. It is translated as CATTGNSRGDTGELFF. The chain carries TRBV7-9 and TRBJ2-2; 7 bases agree with TRBD2. CDR1 SEHNR and CDR2 FQNEAQ come from the germline V gene (reference sequence). The J segment lost 3 bases and the V segment lost 10 bases, leaving 14 bases of the junction unmatched. CDR3 size: 16 residues. The full variable domain, with the rest looked up from reference TRBV7-9 and TRBJ2-2, is DTGVSQNPRHKITKRGQNVTFRCDPISEHNRLYWYRQTLGQGPEFLTYFQNEAQLEKSRLLSDRFSAERPKGSFSTLEIQRTEQGDSAMYLCATTGNSRGDTGELFFGEGSRLTVL.

The CDR3 reads CASSRTGSQETQYF. The DNA for the CDR3 is TGTGCCAGCAGCCGGACAGGGTCCCAAGAGACCCAGTACTTC. The V gene is TRBV12-3 or TRBV12-4, the J gene TRBJ2-5; TRBD1 matches at 8 bases. J lost 1 base, V lost 6 bases, and 4 bases had no gene match. The CDR3 loop spans 14 amino acids.

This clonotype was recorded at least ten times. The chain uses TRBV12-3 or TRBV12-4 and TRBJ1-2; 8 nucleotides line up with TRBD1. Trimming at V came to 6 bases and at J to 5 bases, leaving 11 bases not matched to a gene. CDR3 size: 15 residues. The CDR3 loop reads CASSRQGTRGYGYTF. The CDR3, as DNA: TGTGCCAGCAGCCGACAGGGGACAAGGGGGTATGGCTACACCTTC.

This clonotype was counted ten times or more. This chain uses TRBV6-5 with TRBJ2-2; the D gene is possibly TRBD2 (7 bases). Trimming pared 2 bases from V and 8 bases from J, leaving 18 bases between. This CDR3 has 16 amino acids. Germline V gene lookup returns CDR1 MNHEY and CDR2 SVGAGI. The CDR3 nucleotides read TGTGCCAGCAGTTACCGAGGGGGGGCATCGAGTGGGGAGCTGTTTTTT. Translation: CASSYRGGASSGELFF.

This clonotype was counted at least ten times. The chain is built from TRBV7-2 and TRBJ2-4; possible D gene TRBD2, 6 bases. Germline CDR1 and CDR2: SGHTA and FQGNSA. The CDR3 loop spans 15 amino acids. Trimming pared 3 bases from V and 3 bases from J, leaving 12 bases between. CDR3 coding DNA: TGTGCCAGCAGCTTCCCCGGGGGAGGCAAAAACATTCAGTACTTC. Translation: CASSFPGGGKNIQYF.

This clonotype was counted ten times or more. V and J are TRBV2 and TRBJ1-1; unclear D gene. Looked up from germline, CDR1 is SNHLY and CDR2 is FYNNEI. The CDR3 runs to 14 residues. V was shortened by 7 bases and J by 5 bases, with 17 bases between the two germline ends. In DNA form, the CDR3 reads TGTGCCAGCATCCTGAGGCCTCAATGGACTGAAGCTTTCTTT. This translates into CASILRPQWTEAFF.

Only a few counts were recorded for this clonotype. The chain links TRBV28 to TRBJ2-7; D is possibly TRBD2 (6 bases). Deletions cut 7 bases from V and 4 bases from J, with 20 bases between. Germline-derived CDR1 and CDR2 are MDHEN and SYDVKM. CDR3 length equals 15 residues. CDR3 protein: CASNSRGGPLYEQYV. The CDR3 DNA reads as TGTGCCAGCAATAGCCGAGGAGGGCCGCTATACGAGCAGTACGTC.

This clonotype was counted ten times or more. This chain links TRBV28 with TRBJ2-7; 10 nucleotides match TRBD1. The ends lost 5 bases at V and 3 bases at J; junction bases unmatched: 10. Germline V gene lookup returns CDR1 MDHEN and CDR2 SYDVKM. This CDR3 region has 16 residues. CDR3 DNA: TGTGCCAGCAGTGCGACAGGGGGCAGATCTTACTACGAGCAGTACGTC. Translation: CASSATGGRSYYEQYV.

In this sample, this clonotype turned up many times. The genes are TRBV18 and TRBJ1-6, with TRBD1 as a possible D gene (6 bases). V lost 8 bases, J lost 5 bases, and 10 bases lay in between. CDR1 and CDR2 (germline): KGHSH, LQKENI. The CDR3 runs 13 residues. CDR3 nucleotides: TGTGCCAGCCAGGACAGAGATAATTCACCCCTCCACTTT. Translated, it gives CASQDRDNSPLHF.

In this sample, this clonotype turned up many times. This chain's CDR3 is CASSQGDRTTQYF. CDR3 nucleotides: TGTGCCAGCAGCCAGGGGGACAGGACTACGCAGTATTTT. This chain links TRBV3-1 with TRBJ2-3, with 8 bases that match TRBD1. CDR3 length: 13 residues. V was clipped by 3 bases and J by 8 bases; unmatched bases: 4. CDR1 LGHDT and CDR2 YNNKEL come from the germline V gene (reference sequence).

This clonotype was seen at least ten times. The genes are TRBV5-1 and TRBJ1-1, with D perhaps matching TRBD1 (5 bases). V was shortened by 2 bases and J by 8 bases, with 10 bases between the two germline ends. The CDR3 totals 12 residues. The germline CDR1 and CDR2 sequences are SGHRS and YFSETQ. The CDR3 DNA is TGCGCCAGCAGCTTACTGGGGCAAGAAGCTTTCTTT. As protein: CASSLLGQEAFF.